The 9 T cell receptor beta chains below come from one sample, sequenced in a study of cytomegalovirus exposure and HLA in healthy donors (dated by TCRdb to 2017 to 2019). The library relied on the immunoSEQ multiplex PCR assay. The multiplex PCR relied on a mix of 60 forward primers for TCR Vbeta segments and 13 reverse primers for TCR Jbeta segments. TCRdb limited this immuneACCESS table to in-frame rearrangements with V and J called. A share of clones is missing; checked studies link under half to unresolved V genes, and the rest is unexplained. Here the sample has fewer than 90,000 clones; approximately 70% occur a single time. Roughly 9.8% of the sample belongs to the ten largest clones. The sequenced sample was PBMCs. These receptors were taken from a woman in her fifties or sixties in good health and CMV-seropositive.

V and J are TRBV5-1 and TRBJ2-4; D ambiguous. V lost 4 bases and J lost 0, with 5 bases in between. Germline assignment: CDR1 SGHRS and CDR2 YFSETQ. This CDR3 region has 13 residues. The CDR3 is CASSQIAKNIQYF. The CDR3, as DNA: TGCGCCAGCAGCCAGATAGCCAAAAACATTCAGTACTTC.

This clone occurred a few times. The chain combines TRBV9 with TRBJ2-1; D is perhaps TRBD2 (7 bases). Trimming left V 4 bases short and J 8 bases short, with 16 bases between. Germline CDR1 SGDLS, CDR2 YYNGEE. The CDR3 length is 14 residues. The CDR3: CASSPGGLLDEQFF. The CDR3 nucleotides read TGTGCCAGCAGCCCCGGGGGGCTCCTCGATGAGCAGTTCTTC.

The genes are TRBV10-2 and TRBJ2-7, with 7 bases fitting TRBD1. This CDR3 has 15 residues. CDR1 is WSHSY, CDR2 SAAADI, per germline. The ends lost 4 bases at V and 4 bases at J; junction bases unmatched: 10. This CDR3 is CASSGGRGTVYEQYF. The CDR3 nucleotides are TGCGCCAGCAGTGGGGGGCGTGGGACAGTTTACGAGCAGTACTTC.

V and J are TRBV25-1 and TRBJ1-1; D not certain. The germline CDR1 and CDR2 sequences are MGHDK and SYGVNS. The CDR3 is 15 residues long. Trimming stripped 8 bases from V and 3 bases from J, with 19 bases between. The DNA of the CDR3 is TGTGCCAGCTCAACATTAGGAGCCGGTGACACTGAAGCTTTCTTT. It translates to CASSTLGAGDTEAFF.

This clone was seen a handful of times. The chain is built from TRBV2 and TRBJ2-6; 10 positions match TRBD1. V lost 6 bases, J lost 1 base, and 9 bases stayed unmatched. Germline lookup yields CDR1 SNHLY and CDR2 FYNNEI. This CDR3 spans 18 amino acids. In nucleotides, the CDR3 is TGTGCCAGCAGAAAGGGGACAGGGGCCTTATCTGGGGCCAACGTCCTGACTTTC. Its translation is CASRKGTGALSGANVLTF.

The chain uses TRBV7-2 and TRBJ2-4; 15 bases line up with TRBD2. CDR3 length: 14 residues. Per germline, CDR1 SGHTA and CDR2 FQGNSA. V lost 5 bases, J lost 9 bases, and 2 bases stayed unmatched. DNA of the CDR3: TGTGCCAGCAGCCGGGGACTAGCGGGGGGCATTCAGTACTTC. Its protein is CASSRGLAGGIQYF.

This clone occurred once. The chain has TRBV28 and TRBJ1-4; D perhaps matches TRBD1 (6 bases). Trimming pared 5 bases from V and 3 bases from J, leaving 13 bases between. The germline V gene encodes CDR1 MDHEN and CDR2 SYDVKM. This CDR3 comprises 15 residues. The CDR3 sequence: CASSVEQGANEKLFF. CDR3 sequence (DNA): TGTGCCAGCAGTGTCGAACAGGGTGCTAATGAAAAACTGTTTTTT. Supplemented by reference TRBV28 and TRBJ1-4, the full variable domain reads DVKVTQSSRYLVKRTGEKVFLECVQDMDHENMFWYRQDPGLGLRLIYFSYDVKMKEKGDIPEGYSVSREKKERFSLILESASTNQTSMYLCASSVEQGANEKLFFGSGTQLSVL.

The chain couples TRBV7-9 to TRBJ1-1, with unresolved D. From germline, CDR1 is SEHNR and CDR2 FQNEAQ (reference sequence). V was shortened by 6 bases and J by 0 bases, with 8 bases between the two germline ends. The CDR3 is 13 amino acids. CDR3 coding DNA: TGTGCCAGCAGACATACAGTGAACACTGAAGCTTTCTTT. Protein sequence: CASRHTVNTEAFF.

The chain is built from TRBV5-4 and TRBJ2-7, with TRBD2 as a possible D gene (7 bases). The CDR3 is 14 amino acids. Germline V gene data show CDR1 as SGHNT and CDR2 as YYREEE (reference sequence). Trimming shortened V by 6 bases and J by 5 bases, and 18 bases separated the two germline ends. CDR3: CASTQGRALNEQYF. The CDR3, as DNA: TGTGCCAGCACCCAGGGGAGGGCCCTCAACGAGCAGTACTTC.